This passage covers 5 T cell receptor beta chains from one sample sequenced in a study of cytotoxic CD8 clonotypes in ibrutinib-treated CLL. Clones were sequenced by immunoSEQ multiplex PCR, and TCRdb holds only the in-frame ones, with some missing. The data contain some 290,000 clones, roughly 79% of them singletons. The sequencing here drew on PBMCs, taken before ibrutinib treatment. The receptor set was obtained from a human donor with chronic lymphocytic leukemia.

This chain connects TRBV7-9 to TRBJ1-4, with 10 bases that match TRBD1. V gave up 2 bases and J gave up 3 bases; unmatched junction bases: 9. Looked up from germline, CDR1 is SEHNR and CDR2 is FQNEAQ (reference sequence). This CDR3 has 18 amino acids. CDR3 region: CASSLLSRQGAANEKLFF. DNA of the CDR3: TGTGCCAGCAGCTTATTGTCGAGACAGGGGGCGGCTAATGAAAAACTGTTTTTT.

The chain combines TRBV11-2 with TRBJ2-2, with unresolved D. Trimming took 5 bases from V and 6 from J, leaving 4 bases between them. Germline CDR1 reads SGHAT; CDR2 reads FQNNGV. The CDR3 has 11 residues. CDR3: CASSTAGELFF. CDR3 bases: TGTGCCAGCAGCACAGCCGGGGAGCTGTTTTTT. The full variable domain, its missing parts supplied by reference TRBV11-2 and TRBJ2-2, is EAGVAQSPRYKIIEKRQSVAFWCNPISGHATLYWYQQILGQGPKLLIQFQNNGVVDDSQLPKDRFSAERLKGVDSTLKIQPAKLEDSAVYLCASSTAGELFFGEGSRLTVL.

The gene calls are TRBV7-8 and TRBJ1-5; the D gene is possibly TRBD1 (5 bases). V lost 4 bases, J lost 3 bases, and 13 bases lay in between. The CDR3 has 15 amino acids. The germline CDR1 and CDR2 sequences are SGHVS and FQNEAQ. CDR3 sequence: CASSYGTGNNQPQHF. The CDR3 DNA sequence: TGTGCCAGCAGCTACGGGACTGGCAACAATCAGCCCCAGCATTTT.

The chain employs TRBV6-6 and TRBJ2-1; D gene ambiguous. The CDR3 has 13 amino acids. The germline gives CDR1 MNHNY, CDR2 SVGAGI (reference sequence). Trimming removed 0 bases at V and 8 bases at J, with 8 bases between. CDR3 in amino acids: CASSYSTGDEQFF. The CDR3 coding sequence is TGTGCCAGCAGTTACTCGACGGGTGATGAGCAGTTCTTC.

The chain uses TRBV7-6 and TRBJ2-7, with 12 bases aligning to TRBD2. The CDR3 length is 15 residues. The V gene end was trimmed by 4 bases and the J gene end by 4 bases; junction bases not matched to a gene: 5. Germline CDR1 reads SGHVS; CDR2 reads FNYEAQ. CDR3 residues: CASSSGLAGRYEQYF. CDR3 in DNA: TGTGCCAGCAGCTCCGGACTAGCGGGACGGTACGAGCAGTACTTC.